This is a list of T cell receptor beta chains from one sample in a study of control samples from healthy donors and cancer patients. The protocol was immunoSEQ multiplex PCR, while the TCRdb copy is restricted to in-frame clones and leaves out a portion. The sample carries approximately 110,000 clones, about nine tenths recorded once. Sequencing used blood. The receptors derive from a human donor in good health. The donor label of this sample is uncertain. CDR3s include the opening cysteine and the closing phenylalanine or tryptophan. Fields, in order: J gene, clone size, V gene, D gene, CDR3 DNA, CDR3 protein. A D gene is named only where the DNA matches it firmly. Clone size is shown for a subset of rows, as once, few, many or a class of expanded clone.

J: TRBJ1-3; size: .; V: TRBV19; D: TRBD1; DNA: TGTGCCAGTAGTATAGAACGGTCGGGACAGTCCTTCTCTGGAAACACCATATATTTT; CDR3: CASSIERSGQSFSGNTIYF
J: TRBJ1-5; size: .; V: TRBV19; D: .; DNA: TGTGCCAGTACGGTGCGGAGTAGCAATCAGCCCCAGCATTTT; CDR3: CASTVRSSNQPQHF
J: TRBJ1-5; size: .; V: TRBV19; D: .; DNA: TGTGCCACAGATGGGTCGGGTCAATTCAATCAGCCCCAGCATTTT; CDR3: CATDGSGQFNQPQHF
J: TRBJ2-2; size: few; V: TRBV25-1; D: TRBD1; DNA: TGTGCCAGCAGCGACAGGGGGCCGGGCACCGGGGAGCTGTTTTTT; CDR3: CASSDRGPGTGELFF
J: TRBJ2-3; size: few; V: TRBV6-4; D: TRBD2; DNA: TGTGCCAGCAGTGACTCTGTGGCGGGGGGGCCAGATACGCAGTATTTT; CDR3: CASSDSVAGGPDTQYF
J: TRBJ2-3; size: once; V: TRBV6-5; D: .; DNA: TGTGCCAGCACTGGACTAACTAGCACAGATACGCAGTATTTT; CDR3: CASTGLTSTDTQYF
J: TRBJ2-7; size: .; V: TRBV11-2; D: TRBD1; DNA: TGTGCCAGCAGCTCCCCCCGGACAGGGGTCTACGAGCAGTACTTC; CDR3: CASSSPRTGVYEQYF
J: TRBJ1-4; size: .; V: TRBV6-5; D: .; DNA: TGTGCCAGCAGGTGGGGAGTGGAGGAAAAACTGTTTTTT; CDR3: CASRWGVEEKLFF
J: TRBJ2-3; size: once; V: TRBV5-4; D: .; DNA: TGTGCCAGCAGCTTGTTCGGGGGCCCTCAAGATACGCAGTATTTT; CDR3: CASSLFGGPQDTQYF
J: TRBJ1-3; size: .; V: TRBV12-3/TRBV12-4; D: .; DNA: TGTGCCAGCAGTCCGACCCCTGGAAACACCATATATTTT; CDR3: CASSPTPGNTIYF
J: TRBJ1-2; size: .; V: TRBV15; D: .; DNA: TGTGCCACCAGCAGAGATAGGCAGAATTTCTATGGCTACACCTTC; CDR3: CATSRDRQNFYGYTF
J: TRBJ2-2; size: .; V: TRBV18; D: TRBD1; DNA: TGTGCCAGCTCCCCAAGGACAGGGTCGGCCGGGGAGCTGTTTTTT; CDR3: CASSPRTGSAGELFF
J: TRBJ1-5; size: .; V: TRBV28; D: TRBD1; DNA: TGTGCCAGCAGTTTCAGGGGGGCCGGCAATCAGCCCCAGCATTTT; CDR3: CASSFRGAGNQPQHF
J: TRBJ2-3; size: .; V: TRBV6-1; D: TRBD2; DNA: TGTGCCAGCAGTGGGAGACTAGCGGGGAGGCAAAGCACAGATACGCAGTATTTT; CDR3: CASSGRLAGRQSTDTQYF
J: TRBJ1-5; size: .; V: TRBV19; D: TRBD1; DNA: TGTGCCAGTCGAAAACCGGGACAGGGGGCCTATAGCAATCAGCCCCAGCATTTT; CDR3: CASRKPGQGAYSNQPQHF
J: TRBJ2-5; size: .; V: TRBV5-6; D: TRBD1; DNA: TGTGCCAGCAGCCCACGGACAGGGTTGAGAGAGACCCAGTACTTC; CDR3: CASSPRTGLRETQYF
J: TRBJ2-7; size: .; V: TRBV3-1/TRBV3-2; D: .; DNA: TGTGCCAGCAGCCAAAGTTCCAGGGGAAGTACCGAGCAGTACTTC; CDR3: CASSQSSRGSTEQYF
J: TRBJ2-1; size: .; V: TRBV6-5; D: .; DNA: TGTGCCATACTTAATCCGGGGGATCCGTGGAATGAGCAGTTCTTC; CDR3: CAILNPGDPWNEQFF
J: TRBJ1-4; size: .; V: TRBV28; D: .; DNA: TGTGCCAGCCAGCCACCTAATGAAAAACTGTTTTTT; CDR3: CASQPPNEKLFF
J: TRBJ2-3; size: .; V: TRBV6-1; D: .; DNA: TGTGCCAGCAGTGAAAGGACCGGGACCACAGATACGCAGTATTTT; CDR3: CASSERTGTTDTQYF
J: TRBJ2-1; size: few; V: TRBV10-3; D: TRBD1; DNA: TGTGCCATGGGGACAGGGTGGGACGGTGAGCAGTTCTTC; CDR3: CAMGTGWDGEQFF
J: TRBJ2-2; size: .; V: TRBV14; D: .; DNA: TGTGCCAGCAGCCAAGGATTCAGAAGGAACACCGGGGAGCTGTTTTTT; CDR3: CASSQGFRRNTGELFF
J: TRBJ1-3; size: .; V: TRBV7-9; D: .; DNA: TGTGCCAGCAGCTTAGGGGACTCTGGAAACACCATATATTTT; CDR3: CASSLGDSGNTIYF
J: TRBJ1-2; size: .; V: TRBV12-5; D: TRBD1; DNA: TGTGCTATCTGGACAGGGGATGGCCACTATGGCTACACCTTC; CDR3: CAIWTGDGHYGYTF
J: TRBJ1-1; size: few; V: TRBV30; D: .; DNA: TGTGCCTGGTCGGGGTACACTGAAGCTTTCTTT; CDR3: CAWSGYTEAFF
J: TRBJ2-7; size: few; V: TRBV3-1/TRBV3-2; D: TRBD1; DNA: TGTGCCAGCAGCCAAGGACAGGGGGCAGTTCCCTACGAGCAGTACTTC; CDR3: CASSQGQGAVPYEQYF
J: TRBJ1-1; size: .; V: TRBV2; D: .; DNA: TGTGCCAGTAACCCCCAGAGAAAGAACACTGAAGCTTTCTTT; CDR3: CASNPQRKNTEAFF
J: TRBJ1-4; size: few; V: TRBV27; D: .; DNA: TGTGCCAGCAGTTCACTGGGGAAGGCTAATGAAAAACTGTTTTTT; CDR3: CASSSLGKANEKLFF
J: TRBJ2-7; size: once; V: TRBV5-4; D: TRBD1; DNA: TGTGCCAGCAGGTGGGACAGGGACTTTGGCGAGCAGTACTTC; CDR3: CASRWDRDFGEQYF
J: TRBJ1-3; size: .; V: TRBV2; D: .; DNA: TGTGCCAGCAGTCTAAACGCTGGACAGTTTGGAAACACCATATATTTT; CDR3: CASSLNAGQFGNTIYF
J: TRBJ2-3; size: .; V: TRBV4-3; D: .; DNA: TGCGCCAGCGCGCGATCAAACGGGCGGACTAGCACAGATACGCAGTATTTT; CDR3: CASARSNGRTSTDTQYF
J: TRBJ1-5; size: .; V: TRBV5-8; D: .; DNA: TGTGCCAGCAGCTTCCGGGACCTCAATCAGCCCCAGCATTTT; CDR3: CASSFRDLNQPQHF
J: TRBJ2-3; size: .; V: TRBV6-1; D: TRBD1; DNA: TGTGCCAGCAGTGGGGACAGGGCAAAAAACACAGATACGCAGTATTTT; CDR3: CASSGDRAKNTDTQYF
J: TRBJ2-1; size: .; V: TRBV6-6; D: .; DNA: TGTGCCAGCAGTTACCCGCAACCTGGCGAAAGTGAGCAGTTCTTC; CDR3: CASSYPQPGESEQFF
J: TRBJ1-4; size: .; V: TRBV2; D: .; DNA: TGTGCCAGCAGTGGACAGTTTAATGAAAAACTGTTTTTT; CDR3: CASSGQFNEKLFF
J: TRBJ1-2; size: .; V: TRBV6-5; D: .; DNA: TGTGCCAGCAGTCAGGGCCGAGGCTACACCTTC; CDR3: CASSQGRGYTF
J: TRBJ1-2; size: .; V: TRBV6-2/TRBV6-3; D: TRBD1; DNA: TGTGCCAGCAGTTACGAGACAGGGGAATATGACTATGGCTACACCTTC; CDR3: CASSYETGEYDYGYTF
J: TRBJ2-4; size: once; V: TRBV12-5; D: TRBD1; DNA: TGTGCTAGTGGTCGGGACAGAAACATTCAGTACTTC; CDR3: CASGRDRNIQYF
J: TRBJ2-1; size: .; V: TRBV24-1; D: TRBD2; DNA: TGTGCCACCAGTGACCTACTAGCGGGGGGTGAGCAGTTCTTC; CDR3: CATSDLLAGGEQFF
J: TRBJ1-1; size: .; V: TRBV7-6; D: TRBD1; DNA: TGTGCCAGCAGCTTAGGGACAGGAGAGATGAACACTGAAGCTTTCTTT; CDR3: CASSLGTGEMNTEAFF
J: TRBJ1-1; size: .; V: TRBV2; D: .; DNA: TGTGCCAGCAGGGTAGACGGACCGAACACTGAAGCTTTCTTT; CDR3: CASRVDGPNTEAFF
J: TRBJ2-4; size: .; V: TRBV29-1; D: .; DNA: TGCAGCGTTGAAGCTTGGGGGGTAGCCAAAAACATTCAGTACTTC; CDR3: CSVEAWGVAKNIQYF
J: TRBJ1-2; size: .; V: TRBV3-1/TRBV3-2; D: TRBD1; DNA: TGTGCCAGCAGCAAGGGACAGGGGTTTGGCTACACCTTC; CDR3: CASSKGQGFGYTF
J: TRBJ1-1; size: .; V: TRBV29-1; D: .; DNA: TGCAGCGTTGAAGGTAACACTGAAGCTTTCTTT; CDR3: CSVEGNTEAFF
J: TRBJ1-2; size: .; V: TRBV20-1; D: .; DNA: TGCAGTGCAGATCCCCCTGGAGGTGTTGACTTC; CDR3: CSADPPGGVDF
J: TRBJ1-1; size: .; V: TRBV7-9; D: TRBD1; DNA: TGTGCCAGCAGCTTAGCAAGGGGGCTGTACACTGAAGCTTTCTTT; CDR3: CASSLARGLYTEAFF
J: TRBJ1-3; size: .; V: TRBV5-1; D: TRBD1; DNA: TGCGCCAGCAGCCCGGGGGACAGGGATGGAAACACCATATATTTT; CDR3: CASSPGDRDGNTIYF
J: TRBJ1-1; size: .; V: TRBV2; D: .; DNA: TGTGCCAGCAGTGAGGCACGAGTAGGGGGGAAGGGCACTGAAGCTTTCTTT; CDR3: CASSEARVGGKGTEAFF
J: TRBJ2-7; size: .; V: TRBV18; D: TRBD1; DNA: TGTGCCAGCTCACCCGGGACAGGGGGGTCCGGCGAGCAGTACTTC; CDR3: CASSPGTGGSGEQYF
J: TRBJ1-1; size: .; V: TRBV24-1; D: TRBD1; DNA: TGTGCCACCAGTGATCCCGGACAGGGGGAAAGGTTCTTT; CDR3: CATSDPGQGERFF
J: TRBJ1-5; size: .; V: TRBV19; D: TRBD1; DNA: TGTGCCAGTAGTATTAGACAGGGTATGAGCAATCAGCCCCAGCATTTT; CDR3: CASSIRQGMSNQPQHF
J: TRBJ2-2; size: once; V: TRBV4-2; D: .; DNA: TGTGCCAGCAGCCAAGGTCTGCGCCGGGCCTTAGGGGAGCTGTTTTTT; CDR3: CASSQGLRRALGELFF
J: TRBJ1-5; size: few; V: TRBV5-6; D: TRBD1; DNA: TGTGCCAGCAGCTTGCTTGGACAGGGAAATCAGCCCCAGCATTTT; CDR3: CASSLLGQGNQPQHF
J: TRBJ2-1; size: .; V: TRBV3-1/TRBV3-2; D: .; DNA: TGTGCCAGCAGCCAAGTTCTCGGTGAGCAGTTCTTC; CDR3: CASSQVLGEQFF